The 24 T cell receptor beta chains below come from one sample, sequenced in a study of radiation and T cells in renal cell carcinoma. Time point here: baseline pretreatment blood. Indicated treatment: 15 Gy SBRT to primary tumor, nephrectomy 4 weeks later. The method was immunoSEQ multiplex PCR; TCRdb's version includes in-frame clones alone and lacks a portion of them. Among approximately 100,000 clones listed, about 88% were seen once. The specimen was blood, collected from a patient whose treatment included radiotherapy and nephrectomy. The source of these receptors is a man aged 45-65 years with renal cell carcinoma.

This clone was counted once. The chain uses TRBV28 and TRBJ1-5; D is perhaps TRBD1 (6 bases). The ends were cut back, 6 bases at V and 2 bases at J, with 14 bases in the middle. The length of the CDR3 is 15 residues. Germline CDR1 MDHEN, CDR2 SYDVKM. The DNA for the CDR3 is TGTGCCAGCAGGCCAGGGGTGATTGGCAATCAGCCCCAGCATTTT. This codes for CASRPGVIGNQPQHF. Drawing the rest from reference TRBV28 and TRBJ1-5, the complete variable domain is DVKVTQSSRYLVKRTGEKVFLECVQDMDHENMFWYRQDPGLGLRLIYFSYDVKMKEKGDIPEGYSVSREKKERFSLILESASTNQTSMYLCASRPGVIGNQPQHFGDGTRLSIL.

This clone turned up a few times. The V call is TRBV6-5, the J call TRBJ1-2; D is perhaps TRBD1 (5 bases). The V gene lost 1 base and the J gene lost 7 bases, with 16 bases spanning the gap. Per germline, CDR1 MNHEY and CDR2 SVGAGI. The CDR3 is made up of 15 amino acids. The CDR3 region is CASSYWKNSGGGYTF. CDR3 bases: TGTGCCAGCAGTTACTGGAAGAATTCCGGGGGTGGCTACACCTTC.

This clone has only a few counts. V and J are TRBV4-1 and TRBJ1-1; 7 bases agree with TRBD1. There are 16 residues in the CDR3. CDR1 and CDR2 from the germline V gene are MGHRA and YSYEKL. Losses at the gene ends were 3 bases for V and 3 bases for J; bases not matched to a gene: 10. The CDR3 sequence: CASSQVTGVGYTEAFF. CDR3 nucleotide sequence: TGCGCCAGCAGCCAGGTTACAGGGGTGGGGTACACTGAAGCTTTCTTT.

This chain links TRBV6-5 with TRBJ2-7; TRBD2 might be the D (7 bases). V shed 5 bases and J shed 2 bases, with 16 bases lying between them. This CDR3 spans 15 amino acids. CDR1 is MNHEY, CDR2 SVGAGI, per germline. The CDR3 loop reads CASSAAGASAYEQYF. CDR3 coding DNA: TGTGCCAGCAGTGCGGCGGGGGCGAGTGCCTACGAGCAGTACTTC.

The chain links TRBV28 to TRBJ1-4; possible D gene TRBD1, 5 bases. V lost 5 bases and J lost 4, with 17 bases in between. Germline V CDR1 and CDR2: MDHEN, SYDVKM. There are 16 residues in the CDR3. The CDR3 is CASSQTGTHLNEKLFF. The CDR3 DNA reads TGTGCCAGCAGTCAGACCGGGACCCACCTTAATGAAAAACTGTTTTTT. Drawing the rest from reference TRBV28 and TRBJ1-4, the complete variable domain is DVKVTQSSRYLVKRTGEKVFLECVQDMDHENMFWYRQDPGLGLRLIYFSYDVKMKEKGDIPEGYSVSREKKERFSLILESASTNQTSMYLCASSQTGTHLNEKLFFGSGTQLSVL.

The V and J genes are TRBV29-1 and TRBJ2-7; D ambiguous. Germline lookup yields CDR1 SQVTM and CDR2 ANQGSEA. Trimming took 2 bases from V and 2 from J, leaving 10 bases between them. The CDR3 contains 13 residues. For the CDR3, the DNA is TGCAGCGTTGAAAATTCAGCGACCTACGAGCAGTACTTC. This sequence encodes CSVENSATYEQYF.

The chain links TRBV4-1 to TRBJ1-5; no definite D call. Trimming took off 4 bases at V and 0 bases at J, with 19 bases between the two ends. Germline values: CDR1 MGHRA, CDR2 YSYEKL. The CDR3 has 18 residues. The CDR3 protein is CASSRLKGDTYSNQPQHF. For the CDR3, the DNA is TGCGCCAGCAGCCGCTTAAAGGGCGACACTTATAGCAATCAGCCCCAGCATTTT.

This rearrangement joins TRBV7-9 to TRBJ1-1; D is undetermined. Germline CDR1 and CDR2: SEHNR and FQNEAQ (reference sequence). The V gene lost 1 base and the J gene lost 2 bases, with 8 bases spanning the gap. The length of the CDR3 is 14 residues. The CDR3 DNA reads as TGTGCCAGCAGCTTAGGCGTCCATAACACTGAAGCTTTCTTT. Translation: CASSLGVHNTEAFF.

The genes are TRBV11-3 and TRBJ1-2; D gene ambiguous. CDR1 and CDR2 from the germline V gene are SGHNT and YENEEA. The germline V and J ends were trimmed by 5 bases and 2 bases, with 15 bases remaining between them. The CDR3 is 15 amino acids. CDR3 protein: CASSRGGQRNYGYTF. The CDR3 nucleotides are TGTGCCAGCAGCCGCGGAGGGCAGCGAAACTATGGCTACACCTTC.

Details on this clone: The junction departs from germline at one end; a sequencing error may be responsible. This chain connects TRBV29-1 to TRBJ1-6; D call uncertain. From germline, CDR1 is SQVTM and CDR2 ANQGSEA. CDR3 length: 13 amino acids. CDR3 nucleotides: TGCAGCGTCCGGACGGCTTTGGATTCAGCCCTCCACTTT. It yields the protein CSVRTALDSALHF.

The V call is TRBV6-6, the J call TRBJ2-7; possibly TRBD1 or TRBD2 for D (5 bases each). The CDR3 covers 14 residues. Germline values: CDR1 MNHNY, CDR2 SVGAGI (reference sequence). Trimming removed 5 bases at V and 0 bases at J, with 11 bases between. CDR3 coding DNA: TGTGCCAGCAGTGGGGACGCGAGCTCCTACGAGCAGTACTTC. Protein product: CASSGDASSYEQYF.

This chain links TRBV7-6 with TRBJ2-2; D unresolved. Deletions cut 5 bases from V and 4 bases from J, with 20 bases between. Per the germline V gene, CDR1 is SGHVS and CDR2 is FNYEAQ. The CDR3 consists of 17 residues. The CDR3 reads CASSGPGGYPSTGELFF. The CDR3 DNA is TGTGCCAGCAGCGGGCCGGGTGGCTACCCGAGCACCGGGGAGCTGTTTTTT.

V and J are TRBV6-5 and TRBJ2-7, with 9 bases that match TRBD1. Germline V gene data show CDR1 as MNHEY and CDR2 as SVGAGI. The CDR3 loop spans 15 amino acids. Trimming removed 7 bases from V and 7 bases from J; junction bases left unmatched: 14. CDR3 region: CASTQTGTGLGEQYF. Here the CDR3 DNA reads TGTGCCAGCACTCAGACCGGGACAGGGTTGGGTGAGCAGTACTTC.

This clone showed up just a few times. One end of the junction does not line up with germline, which may come from a read error. The chain joins TRBV30 to TRBJ2-2, with unresolved D. The CDR3 extends over 14 amino acids. The germline CDR1 and CDR2 sequences are GTSNPN and SVGIG (reference sequence). The DNA for the CDR3 is TGTGCCTGGAGTGTACTCCTGAACTCCGGGGAGCTGTTTTTT. Its translation: CAWSVLLNSGELFF.

This clone was found once. The V call is TRBV4-3, the J call TRBJ2-3; D unresolved. Germline lookup yields CDR1 LGHNA and CDR2 YSLEER. Trimming left V 0 bases short and J 0 bases short, with 10 bases between. The CDR3 is made up of 16 amino acids. CDR3 residues: CASSQDRATSTDTQYF. The CDR3 DNA sequence: TGCGCCAGCAGCCAAGATCGGGCTACTAGCACAGATACGCAGTATTTT.

The chain combines TRBV28 with TRBJ1-2; D not certain. The V end was cut by 5 bases, the J end by 7 bases, with 14 bases between. This CDR3 contains 13 residues. From germline, CDR1 is MDHEN and CDR2 SYDVKM. The CDR3 spells CASSRQVRAGYTF. Here the CDR3 DNA reads TGTGCCAGCAGTCGACAAGTGCGGGCTGGCTACACCTTC.

The V call is TRBV6-5, the J call TRBJ2-7; D is possibly TRBD2 (6 bases). Germline CDR1 and CDR2: MNHEY and SVGAGI. This CDR3 comprises 16 residues. V lost 0 bases to trimming and J lost 1 base, with 13 bases between them. CDR3 residues: CASSYSLGTRSYEQYF. Here the CDR3 DNA reads TGTGCCAGCAGTTACTCGCTCGGGACTCGGTCCTACGAGCAGTACTTC.

The chain recombines TRBV5-1 with TRBJ1-1; possibly TRBD1 for D (5 bases). This CDR3 comprises 15 residues. V lost 0 bases, J lost 2 bases, and 11 bases lay in between. The germline gives CDR1 SGHRS, CDR2 YFSETQ. CDR3 region: CASSLGPGPNTEAFF. The CDR3 bases are TGCGCCAGCAGCTTGGGGCCAGGGCCCAACACTGAAGCTTTCTTT. The full variable domain, with the rest looked up from reference TRBV5-1 and TRBJ1-1, is KAGVTQTPRYLIKTRGQQVTLSCSPISGHRSVSWYQQTPGQGLQFLFEYFSETQRNKGNFPGRFSGRQFSNSRSEMNVSTLELGDSALYLCASSLGPGPNTEAFFGQGTRLTVV.

The rearrangement links TRBV18 to TRBJ2-7; no clear D. The CDR3 extends over 13 amino acids. V lost 5 bases, J lost 0 bases, and 8 bases lay in between. CDR1 and CDR2 from the germline V gene are KGHSH and LQKENI. The CDR3 loop reads CASSASRSYEQYF. The CDR3, as DNA: TGTGCCAGCTCAGCCAGTCGCTCCTACGAGCAGTACTTC.

The chain links TRBV2 to TRBJ2-1; 8 bases align to TRBD2. Germline values: CDR1 SNHLY, CDR2 FYNNEI. CDR3 length equals 12 residues. The V and J ends lost 6 bases and 8 bases, in that order; junction bases with no gene match: 3. The CDR3 loop reads CASRGLDHEQFF. CDR3 nucleotide sequence: TGTGCCAGCAGGGGACTAGATCATGAGCAGTTCTTC.

This rearrangement joins TRBV9 to TRBJ2-1; D gene ambiguous. CDR3 size: 11 residues. The V end was cut by 4 bases, the J end by 8 bases, with 7 bases between. Germline V CDR1 and CDR2: SGDLS, YYNGEE. CDR3 nucleotide sequence: TGTGCCAGCAGCTGGAGTCATGAGCAGTTCTTC. This encodes CASSWSHEQFF. Variable domain in full (rest from reference TRBV9 and TRBJ2-1): DSGVTQTPKHLITATGQRVTLRCSPRSGDLSVYWYQQSLDQGLQFLIQYYNGEERAKGNILERFSAQQFPDLHSELNLSSLELGDSALYFCASSWSHEQFFGPGTRLTVL.

This chain joins TRBV5-1 and TRBJ2-7; D possibly corresponds to TRBD2 (5 bases). V was shortened by 0 bases and J by 4 bases, with 14 bases between the two germline ends. CDR1 is SGHRS, CDR2 YFSETQ, per germline. This CDR3 contains 15 residues. CDR3 in amino acids: CASSLVAGSEYEQYF. CDR3 nucleotides: TGCGCCAGCAGCTTGGTGGCGGGTAGTGAATACGAGCAGTACTTC.

This clone has just one count. The chain is built from TRBV5-1 and TRBJ2-5, with a weak D call TRBD1 (6 bases). The CDR3 loop spans 14 amino acids. Germline CDR1 and CDR2: SGHRS and YFSETQ. V was clipped by 4 bases and J by 5 bases, with 15 bases between them. This CDR3 reads CASSLGHGEETQYF. In DNA, the CDR3 is TGCGCCAGCAGCCTGGGACACGGAGAGGAGACCCAGTACTTC.

This clone was detected a few times. The genes are TRBV5-1 and TRBJ1-1; D gene ambiguous. The V end lost 5 bases, the J end lost 0 bases, and 11 bases lay between the germline ends. Germline V CDR1 and CDR2: SGHRS, YFSETQ. This CDR3 is built from 14 residues. CDR3 DNA: TGCGCCAGCAGTTCAGGAGCTGTGAACACTGAAGCTTTCTTT. Protein product: CASSSGAVNTEAFF.